This TCR beta chain was recorded in a study of T-cell reconstitution after alpha-beta-depleted transplantation in children. Study results and limitations: At one year after transplant, newly produced T cells mostly accounted for T-cell counts and diversity.

TCRbeta library construction was performed incorporating unique molecular identifiers. MiXCR, run by TCRdb on the PCR reads, gives a single entry per CDR3 protein. Here the sample spans about 420,000 distinct CDR3 sequences, around 15% being singletons. Germline CDR1 LGHDT, CDR2 YNNKEL (reference sequence). J lost 1 base, V lost 3 bases, and 11 bases had no gene match. The CDR3 sequence is 18 residues long. This clonotype appeared a few times. Its antigen is undetermined. The chain employs TRBV3-1 and TRBJ1-5; 8 nucleotides align to TRBD1. The source of this sequence is a boy younger than two who had a stem cell transplant for Wiskott-Aldrich syndrome, so the T cells may come from the graft donor. The specimen was PBMCs, mostly from graft donor cells, collected 360 days after TCRalphabeta/CD19-depleted stem cell transplant. The CDR3 DNA follows: TGTGCCAGCAGCCACGGGACAGGCCGAGGATCAAGCAATCAGCCCCAGCATTTT. It codes for CASSHGTGRGSSNQPQHF.